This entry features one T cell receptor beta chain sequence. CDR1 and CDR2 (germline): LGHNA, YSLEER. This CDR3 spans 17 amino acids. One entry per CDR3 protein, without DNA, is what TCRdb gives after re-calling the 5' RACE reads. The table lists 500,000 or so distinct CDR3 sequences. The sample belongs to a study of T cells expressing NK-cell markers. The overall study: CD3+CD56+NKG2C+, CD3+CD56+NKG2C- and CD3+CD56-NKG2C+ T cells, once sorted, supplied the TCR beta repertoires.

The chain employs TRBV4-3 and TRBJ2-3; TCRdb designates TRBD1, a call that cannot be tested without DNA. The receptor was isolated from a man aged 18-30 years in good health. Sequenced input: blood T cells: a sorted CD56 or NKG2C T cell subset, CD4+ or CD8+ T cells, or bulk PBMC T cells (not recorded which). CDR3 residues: CASSQAPLGSLTDTQYF.